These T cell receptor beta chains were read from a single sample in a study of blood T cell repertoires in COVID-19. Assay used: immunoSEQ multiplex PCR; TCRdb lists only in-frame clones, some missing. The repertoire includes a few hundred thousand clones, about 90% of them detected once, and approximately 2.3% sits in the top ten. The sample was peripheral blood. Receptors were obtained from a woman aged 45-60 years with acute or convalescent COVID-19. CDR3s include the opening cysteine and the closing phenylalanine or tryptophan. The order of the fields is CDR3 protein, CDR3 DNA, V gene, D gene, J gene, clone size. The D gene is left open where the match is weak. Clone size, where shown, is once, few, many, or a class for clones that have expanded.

CASDRLSTDTQYF | TGCGCCAGTGACAGGTTAAGCACAGATACGCAGTATTTT | TRBV10-1 | - | TRBJ2-3 | -
CSVHLRDRGGEQYF | TGCAGCGTCCACCTGCGGGACAGGGGGGGCGAGCAGTACTTC | TRBV29-1 | TRBD1 | TRBJ2-7 | -
CASSLRDKTGELFF | TGTGCCAGCAGCCTCCGGGACAAGACCGGGGAGCTGTTTTTT | TRBV6-6 | - | TRBJ2-2 | -
CASSPRHPNYGYTF | TGTGCCAGCTCACCCAGGCATCCTAACTATGGCTACACCTTC | TRBV18 | - | TRBJ1-2 | once
CASIRQGAGSPLHF | TGTGCCAGCATACGACAGGGAGCCGGATCACCCCTCCACTTT | TRBV28 | TRBD1 | TRBJ1-6 | -
CASSLGSGQGRRDTQYF | TGTGCCAGCAGCTTGGGGTCTGGACAGGGAAGAAGAGATACGCAGTATTTT | TRBV5-5 | TRBD1 | TRBJ2-3 | -
CATSDLGTGWDQPQHF | TGTGCCACCAGTGATTTGGGGACAGGGTGGGATCAGCCCCAGCATTTT | TRBV24-1 | TRBD1 | TRBJ1-5 | -
CASSLTGVEQFF | TGCGCCAGCAGCCTGACAGGGGTCGAGCAGTTCTTC | TRBV5-1 | TRBD1 | TRBJ2-1 | -
CASRSGLSGNTIYF | TGTGCCAGTCGTTCAGGACTCTCTGGAAACACCATATATTTT | TRBV28 | - | TRBJ1-3 | -
CATSENLGLAGSYNEQFF | TGTGCCACCAGTGAAAACTTAGGACTAGCGGGATCTTACAATGAGCAGTTCTTC | TRBV24-1 | TRBD2 | TRBJ2-1 | -
CASSFTGVVGEQYF | TGTGCCAGCAGCTTTACGGGGGTAGTGGGCGAGCAGTACTTC | TRBV7-9 | - | TRBJ2-7 | few
CASSYSSGQGGAFF | TGTGCCAGCAGTTATTCATCGGGACAGGGGGGAGCTTTCTTT | TRBV6-5 | TRBD1 | TRBJ1-1 | -
CAWSPTGLGGYTF | TGTGCCTGGAGTCCGACAGGGCTGGGTGGCTACACCTTC | TRBV30 | TRBD1 | TRBJ1-2 | -
CATSAGGGGRSEQYF | TGTGCCACCAGTGCTGGAGGGGGAGGGCGGAGCGAGCAGTACTTC | TRBV24-1 | - | TRBJ2-7 | -
CASSLGTFSTDTQYF | TGTGCCAGCAGCTTAGGGACTTTTAGCACAGATACGCAGTATTTT | TRBV7-3 | - | TRBJ2-3 | -
CASKGRETGELFF | TGTGCCAGCAAGGGGAGGGAAACCGGGGAGCTGTTTTTT | TRBV2 | TRBD2 | TRBJ2-2 | -
CASSPSDGRDSTDTQYF | TGTGCCAGCAGCCCCTCGGACGGGCGGGATAGCACAGATACGCAGTATTTT | TRBV11-3 | - | TRBJ2-3 | few
CASSFEATNEKLFF | TGTGCCAGCAGTTTTGAGGCAACTAATGAAAAACTGTTTTTT | TRBV27 | - | TRBJ1-4 | -
CASSSRGDRPNGELFF | TGCGCCAGCAGCTCAAGGGGCGACAGACCCAACGGGGAGCTGTTTTTT | TRBV5-1 | - | TRBJ2-2 | -
CASSKKGAGGDEQYF | TGTGCCAGCAGCAAAAAAGGAGCGGGAGGAGACGAGCAGTACTTC | TRBV21-1 | - | TRBJ2-7 | -